These 16 T cell receptor beta chains were all obtained from the same sample, sequenced in a study of blood T cells in healthy people across ages. A second PCR of about 6 to 11 cycles used a sample-barcoded 5' primer and a J-beta primer mix. TCRdb recomputed calls from the 5' RACE reads with MiXCR, one row per CDR3 protein. The table shows 1 million or so distinct CDR3 sequences, with 45% occurring only once. The source material was blood. These TCRs come from an older woman in good health.

This chain uses TRBV9 with TRBJ2-7; unclear D gene. The CDR3 has 17 amino acids. The germline CDR1 and CDR2 sequences are SGDLS and YYNGEE. The ends were cut back, 3 bases at V and 7 bases at J, with 26 bases in the middle. CDR3: CASSAPRLDKSRNEQYF. The CDR3 nucleotides are TGTGCCAGCAGCGCCCCTCGACTCGATAAATCGAGGAATGAGCAGTACTTC.

This chain connects TRBV5-1 to TRBJ2-1; 15 nucleotides match TRBD2. Germline values: CDR1 SGHRS, CDR2 YFSETQ. The V gene end was trimmed by 0 bases and the J gene end by 12 bases; junction bases not matched to a gene: 10. The CDR3 spans 17 residues. As DNA, the CDR3 is TGCGCCAGCAGCTTGGTAGGACTAGCGGGAGGGCCTGATTGGCAGTTCTTC. Its translation is CASSLVGLAGGPDWQFF. Supplemented by reference TRBV5-1 and TRBJ2-1, the full variable domain reads KAGVTQTPRYLIKTRGQQVTLSCSPISGHRSVSWYQQTPGQGLQFLFEYFSETQRNKGNFPGRFSGRQFSNSRSEMNVSTLELGDSALYLCASSLVGLAGGPDWQFFGPGTRLTVL.

This clonotype was counted ten times or more. The chain recombines TRBV29-1 with TRBJ1-1; D call uncertain. Germline V gene data show CDR1 as SQVTM and CDR2 as ANQGSEA. CDR3 length: 10 residues. The germline V and J ends were trimmed by 5 bases and 4 bases, with 5 bases remaining between them. CDR3 sequence: CSVLGTEAFF. CDR3 coding DNA: TGCAGCGTTTTGGGCACTGAAGCTTTCTTT.

This clonotype appeared a single time. Sequence at one end of the junction differs from germline and may be a read error. The V gene is TRBV6-5, the J gene TRBJ2-4; 7 bases line up with TRBD2. This CDR3 is built from 19 residues. Germline V gene sequence: CDR1 MNHEY, CDR2 SVGAGI. The CDR3 nucleotides are TGTGCCAGCAGTTACAGGGTGACTAGCTTCAGAGGGTACAAAAACATTCAGGACTTC. This sequence encodes CASSYRVTSFRGYKNIQDF.

This clonotype was found many times. V gene TRBV29-1 combines with J gene TRBJ2-1; maybe TRBD2 (5 bases). Germline assignment: CDR1 SQVTM and CDR2 ANQGSEA. The V end was cut by 3 bases, the J end by 9 bases, with 18 bases between. CDR3 length: 14 residues. The CDR3 nucleotides read TGCAGCGTTGACCGCTCGTCGGTCGGGATTGAGCAGTTCTTC. This codes for CSVDRSSVGIEQFF.

This chain joins TRBV6-5 and TRBJ2-7, with a tentative D call TRBD1 (5 bases). Looked up from germline, CDR1 is MNHEY and CDR2 is SVGAGI. V lost 5 bases and J lost 1, with 15 bases in between. This CDR3 region has 15 residues. Here the CDR3 reads CASSVGQGLSYEQYF. CDR3 in DNA: TGTGCCAGCAGTGTTGGTCAGGGCCTATCCTACGAGCAGTACTTC.

V gene TRBV24-1 combines with J gene TRBJ2-5; tentatively, D is TRBD2 (6 bases). The CDR3 extends over 15 amino acids. The germline V gene encodes CDR1 KGHDR and CDR2 SFDVKD. Trimming shortened V by 3 bases and J by 2 bases, and 12 bases separated the two germline ends. DNA for the CDR3: TGTGCCACCAGTGATGGCCTAGCGCATCAAGAGACCCAGTACTTC. Amino acid sequence: CATSDGLAHQETQYF.

This clonotype was detected ten times or more. This rearrangement joins TRBV3-1 to TRBJ2-7; 11 nucleotides line up with TRBD2. J gave up 1 base and V 0 bases, and 2 bases lay outside the gene matches. The CDR3 sequence is 16 residues long. Germline V gene sequence: CDR1 LGHDT, CDR2 YNNKEL (reference sequence). CDR3 DNA sequence: TGTGCCAGCAGCCAAGATTCTAGCGGGAGGTCCTACGAGCAGTACTTC. Translation: CASSQDSSGRSYEQYF.

The chain employs TRBV2 and TRBJ2-1, with 8 bases identical to TRBD1. Germline V gives CDR1 SNHLY, CDR2 FYNNEI. The CDR3 runs to 12 residues. V lost 6 bases to trimming and J lost 12 bases; unmatched junction nucleotides: 7. The CDR3: CASSETGGVQFF. The CDR3 nucleotides are TGTGCCAGCAGCGAAACAGGGGGAGTGCAGTTCTTC.

The chain uses TRBV2 and TRBJ1-1; 7 bases agree with TRBD1. Germline V gives CDR1 SNHLY, CDR2 FYNNEI. The CDR3 extends over 15 amino acids. The V and J ends lost 7 bases and 4 bases, in that order; junction bases with no gene match: 12. The CDR3 coding sequence is TGTGCCAGCACGGCGACGACAGGGAGAATCACTGAAGCTTTCTTT. Translated, it gives CASTATTGRITEAFF.

The CDR3 is CSARVPSMSREQYF. DNA for the CDR3: TGCAGTGCTAGAGTCCCCTCGATGAGCCGCGAGCAGTACTTC. This chain connects TRBV20-1 to TRBJ2-7; D is unresolved. V was clipped by 1 base and J by 6 bases, with 16 bases between them. Germline-derived CDR1 and CDR2 are DFQATT and SNEGSKA (reference sequence). This CDR3 is 14 amino acids long.

Many counts were recorded for this clonotype. V and J are TRBV6-5 and TRBJ2-5; perhaps TRBD1 as D (5 bases). V lost 6 bases to trimming and J lost 4 bases, with 15 bases between them. This CDR3 has 14 amino acids. Germline CDR1 is MNHEY and CDR2 is SVGAGI. CDR3 DNA: TGTGCCAGCAGCAACACAGGCTGGGGAGAGACCCAGTACTTC. Encoded protein: CASSNTGWGETQYF.

V is TRBV5-5 and J is TRBJ1-2; 8 bases align to TRBD1. Germline-derived CDR1 and CDR2 are SGHKS and YYEKEE (reference sequence). CDR3 size: 15 residues. V lost 2 bases to trimming and J lost 4 bases; unmatched junction nucleotides: 7. CDR3 sequence (DNA): TGTGCCAGCAGCTTTGGTCAGGGGGCGGTCTATGGCTACACCTTC. Its translation: CASSFGQGAVYGYTF.

The rearrangement joins TRBV7-8 to TRBJ1-1; 11 bases are shared with TRBD1. Germline CDR1 is SGHVS and CDR2 is FQNEAQ. V was clipped by 6 bases and J by 0 bases; unmatched bases: 12. The CDR3 runs 18 residues. CDR3 amino acids: CASSSTFGQGAMNTEAFF. DNA for the CDR3: TGTGCCAGCAGTTCCACCTTCGGACAGGGGGCAATGAACACTGAAGCTTTCTTT.

The rearrangement uses TRBV5-1 and TRBJ2-5, with D uncertain. Per germline, CDR1 SGHRS and CDR2 YFSETQ. V was trimmed by 0 bases and J by 1 base, leaving 10 bases between them. This CDR3 comprises 15 residues. The CDR3 protein is CASSLGKGSQETQYF. The CDR3 DNA is TGCGCCAGCAGCTTGGGGAAAGGGTCCCAAGAGACCCAGTACTTC.

The chain combines TRBV7-2 with TRBJ2-7; 7 bases match TRBD2. With 2 bases clipped from V and 6 bases from J, the junction kept 4 bases outside the gene matches. CDR1 and CDR2 (germline): SGHTA, FQGNSA. The CDR3 consists of 13 residues. Written as DNA, the CDR3 is TGTGCCAGCAGCTTATGGGGAGGGTTCGAGCAGTACTTC. This encodes CASSLWGGFEQYF.